One sample yielded the 30 T cell receptor beta chains listed below, sequenced in a study of human T cells and chemical hapten exposure. Time point described: patch test 1, 2 weeks after DPC sensitization. The treatment here: therapeutic diphenylcyclopropenone sensitization with weekly scalp DPC. Each CDR3 protein gets one entry after TCRdb re-called the RACE reads with MiXCR. The table has tens of thousands of distinct CDR3 sequences, roughly 10% seen once. The sequencing here drew on whole blood, taken in connection with sensitization to the hapten diphenylcyclopropenone (DPC). The receptors originated from a woman aged 60-75 years with alopecia areata. Some clones in this sample may be carry-over from other donors' samples.

This clonotype turned up a few times. The rearrangement links TRBV12-3 or TRBV12-4 to TRBJ2-5; the D gene is possibly TRBD1 (5 bases). V was cut by 6 bases and J by 2 bases, with 10 bases left in between. The CDR3 spans 13 residues. The DNA for the CDR3 is TGTGCCAGCAGCCCCAGGGAACAAGAGACCCAGTACTTC. It is translated as CASSPREQETQYF.

This clonotype showed up many times. The chain combines TRBV30 with TRBJ2-3; no firm D call. The CDR3 extends over 12 amino acids. V was pared by 0 bases and J by 5 bases, with 6 bases between. Germline V lookup: CDR1 GTSNPN, CDR2 SVGIG (reference sequence). CDR3 DNA: TGTGCCTGGAGTGTACGCGGAGATACGCAGTATTTT. Translation: CAWSVRGDTQYF.

This clonotype was seen a few times. The rearrangement joins TRBV29-1 to TRBJ1-4; D possibly corresponds to TRBD1 (5 bases). Germline values: CDR1 SQVTM, CDR2 ANQGSEA. V lost 4 bases, J lost 8 bases, and 11 bases lay in between. There are 12 residues in the CDR3. The CDR3: CSVGEGREKLFF. CDR3 sequence (DNA): TGCAGCGTTGGCGAGGGGCGAGAAAAACTGTTTTTT.

This sequence joins TRBV6-6 and TRBJ2-7, with 10 bases lining up with TRBD1. Unmatched junction bases numbered 9, after V lost 6 bases and J lost 4 bases. Germline V gene sequence: CDR1 MNHNY, CDR2 SVGAGI (reference sequence). The CDR3 contains 15 residues. The CDR3: CASSTPGQGSYEQYF. The CDR3 coding sequence is TGTGCCAGCAGCACTCCGGGACAGGGGTCGTACGAGCAGTACTTC.

This clonotype has at least ten counts. J is TRBJ1-1 and V is TRBV20-1, with 7 bases fitting TRBD1. V lost 3 bases, J lost 5 bases, and 9 bases stayed unmatched. The CDR3 length is 14 residues. Germline CDR1 and CDR2: DFQATT and SNEGSKA (reference sequence). CDR3 amino acids: CSASSTGKTTEAFF. The CDR3 bases are TGCAGTGCTAGTTCGACAGGGAAAACGACTGAAGCTTTCTTT.

This clonotype was observed at least ten times. V usage is TRBV7-9 and J usage is TRBJ1-2; 8 bases align to TRBD1. With V trimmed by 5 bases and J by 4 bases, 9 bases remained unmatched. Germline CDR1 and CDR2: SEHNR and FQNEAQ (reference sequence). The CDR3 consists of 15 residues. The CDR3 is CASSTTGTGPYGYTF. Here the CDR3 DNA reads TGTGCCAGCAGCACCACCGGGACAGGTCCCTATGGCTACACCTTC.

The J gene is TRBJ1-1, the V gene TRBV12-3 or TRBV12-4; D unresolved. V was trimmed by 4 bases and J by 1 base, leaving 10 bases between them. There are 14 residues in the CDR3. Here the CDR3 DNA reads TGTGCCAGCAGTTGGGGTCAACCGAACACTGAAGCTTTCTTT. Protein sequence: CASSWGQPNTEAFF.

This clonotype has a handful of counts. The V call is TRBV6-5, the J call TRBJ1-2; TRBD1 aligns across 7 bases. CDR1 and CDR2 (germline): MNHEY, SVGAGI. The ends lost 6 bases at V and 4 bases at J; junction bases unmatched: 2. This CDR3 comprises 12 residues. CDR3 sequence (DNA): TGTGCCAGCAGGAGACAGGGCTATGGCTACACCTTC. Encoded protein: CASRRQGYGYTF.

This clonotype was picked up many times. This CDR3 is CASSLRVDTEAFF. The CDR3 region has the DNA TGTGCCAGCAGCTTAAGGGTGGACACTGAAGCTTTCTTT. This chain joins TRBV11-3 and TRBJ1-1; D call uncertain. The V end lost 2 bases, the J end lost 3 bases, and 7 bases lay between the germline ends. The CDR3 is made up of 13 amino acids. Germline CDR1 reads SGHNT; CDR2 reads YENEEA.

This clonotype has at least ten counts. The chain employs TRBV20-1 and TRBJ1-4; no clear D. Germline V lookup: CDR1 DFQATT, CDR2 SNEGSKA (reference sequence). The CDR3 loop spans 13 amino acids. The V gene lost 3 bases and the J gene lost 5 bases, with 10 bases spanning the gap. This chain's CDR3 is CSAREQINEKLFF. CDR3 DNA sequence: TGCAGTGCTAGGGAACAGATAAATGAAAAACTGTTTTTT.

The CDR3 region has the DNA TGTGCCAGCAGCCCCCGCGTGAATTCACCCCTCCACTTT. Protein product: CASSPRVNSPLHF. This chain links TRBV11-2 with TRBJ1-6; D is unclear. Deletions cut 5 bases from V and 7 bases from J, with 9 bases between. Per germline, CDR1 SGHAT and CDR2 FQNNGV. The CDR3 is 13 residues long.

This clonotype has a count of ten or more. V gene TRBV20-1 combines with J gene TRBJ1-5; D is undetermined. This CDR3 is 12 amino acids long. Trimming removed 4 bases from V and 3 bases from J, with 7 bases in between. Looked up from germline, CDR1 is DFQATT and CDR2 is SNEGSKA (reference sequence). The CDR3 DNA follows: TGCAGTGCTAACGGACCCAATCAGCCCCAGCATTTT. Translation: CSANGPNQPQHF.

The chain carries TRBV18 and TRBJ1-1; 8 nucleotides align to TRBD1. Germline CDR1 reads KGHSH; CDR2 reads LQKENI. The CDR3 length is 14 residues. The J segment lost 5 bases and the V segment lost 3 bases, leaving 5 bases of the junction unmatched. The CDR3 DNA sequence: TGTGCCAGCTCACCGGGACAGGCGGATACTGAAGCTTTCTTT. It yields the protein CASSPGQADTEAFF.

This clonotype was seen a handful of times. The CDR3 protein is CASSLGSMNTEAFF. The CDR3 DNA sequence: TGTGCCAGCAGCTTAGGCAGCATGAACACTGAAGCTTTCTTT. The chain combines TRBV11-3 with TRBJ1-1; no clear D gene. The V gene lost 1 base and the J gene lost 0 bases, with 6 bases spanning the gap. Germline V lookup: CDR1 SGHNT, CDR2 YENEEA. The CDR3 has 14 residues.

This clonotype was counted at least ten times. The chain is built from TRBV7-2 and TRBJ1-2; D not resolved. The V gene's germline CDR1 is SGHTA and CDR2 FQGNSA. The CDR3 spans 12 residues. V was clipped by 5 bases and J by 7 bases, with 11 bases between them. CDR3 DNA sequence: TGTGCCAGCAGCGAGCAGCTGGTTGGCTACACCTTC. As protein: CASSEQLVGYTF.

This clonotype was counted many times. V gene TRBV7-2 combines with J gene TRBJ2-1; D uncertain. CDR1 and CDR2 (germline): SGHTA, FQGNSA. The CDR3 has 13 residues. The V gene lost 0 bases and the J gene lost 7 bases, with 7 bases spanning the gap. The CDR3 region is CASSLAMGNEQFF. DNA of the CDR3: TGTGCCAGCAGCTTAGCGATGGGAAATGAGCAGTTCTTC.

V is TRBV5-1 and J is TRBJ1-5; the D is unclear. V was clipped by 0 bases and J by 4 bases, with 11 bases between them. The CDR3 totals 15 residues. The germline gives CDR1 SGHRS, CDR2 YFSETQ. CDR3 DNA sequence: TGCGCCAGCAGCTTGGATTCCTACAGAAATCAGCCCCAGCATTTT. This sequence encodes CASSLDSYRNQPQHF. The full variable domain, its missing parts supplied by reference TRBV5-1 and TRBJ1-5, is KAGVTQTPRYLIKTRGQQVTLSCSPISGHRSVSWYQQTPGQGLQFLFEYFSETQRNKGNFPGRFSGRQFSNSRSEMNVSTLELGDSALYLCASSLDSYRNQPQHFGDGTRLSIL.

This clonotype has only a few counts. The chain carries TRBV30 and TRBJ1-1, with D possibly being TRBD1 (6 bases). Germline CDR1 and CDR2: GTSNPN and SVGIG (reference sequence). The CDR3 runs to 13 residues. The ends were cut back, 3 bases at V and 1 base at J, with 9 bases in the middle. The CDR3 DNA sequence: TGTGCCTGGAGACGACAGGAGAACACTGAAGCTTTCTTT. This sequence encodes CAWRRQENTEAFF.

This clonotype was picked up a small number of times. The chain combines TRBV12-5 with TRBJ1-6, with D possibly TRBD1 on 6 matching bases. This CDR3 region has 17 residues. The V and J ends lost 1 base and 9 bases respectively, with 19 bases between them. The germline CDR1 and CDR2 sequences are LGHNT and FRNRAP. CDR3 DNA sequence: TGTGCTAGTGGTTTGGACCCAGAGGGACATACAGCTTCACCCCTCCACTTT. Translated, it gives CASGLDPEGHTASPLHF.

The CDR3 DNA reads TGTGCCAGCAGCGTGGGCAGTACCAGCTATGGCTACACCTTC. Translated: CASSVGSTSYGYTF. This rearrangement joins TRBV9 to TRBJ1-2; no clear D. The CDR3 has 14 amino acids. V lost 2 bases, J lost 4 bases, and 12 bases lay in between. Looked up from germline, CDR1 is SGDLS and CDR2 is YYNGEE. Filled out from reference TRBV9 and TRBJ1-2, the complete variable domain reads DSGVTQTPKHLITATGQRVTLRCSPRSGDLSVYWYQQSLDQGLQFLIQYYNGEERAKGNILERFSAQQFPDLHSELNLSSLELGDSALYFCASSVGSTSYGYTFGSGTRLTVV.

This clonotype was observed a few times. V is TRBV20-1 and J is TRBJ1-2; D uncertain. V was clipped by 4 bases and J by 3 bases, with 9 bases between them. The germline V gene has CDR1 DFQATT and CDR2 SNEGSKA (reference sequence). This CDR3 is 12 amino acids long. The CDR3 nucleotides are TGCAGTGCTACCGGTATGGACTATGGCTACACCTTC. Residues: CSATGMDYGYTF.

This clonotype occurred a few times. The rearrangement uses TRBV5-4 and TRBJ2-3; 7 bases line up with TRBD2. J was trimmed by 2 bases and V by 1 base; bases with no gene match: 4. Germline V CDR1 and CDR2: SGHNT, YYREEE (reference sequence). The CDR3 is 15 amino acids. CDR3 residues: CASSLWRGTTDTQYF. Here the CDR3 DNA reads TGTGCCAGCAGCTTGTGGCGGGGGACCACAGATACGCAGTATTTT.

The chain couples TRBV20-1 to TRBJ2-1; 8 bases fit TRBD2. V shed 3 bases, J shed 4 bases, and the junction held 8 bases outside the gene matches. The germline gives CDR1 DFQATT, CDR2 SNEGSKA (reference sequence). There are 15 residues in the CDR3. The CDR3 region has the DNA TGCAGTGCTAGCGGGGGGGATATTCCATACAATGAGCAGTTCTTC. Protein product: CSASGGDIPYNEQFF.

V gene TRBV6-5 combines with J gene TRBJ2-3; TRBD1 aligns across 9 bases. This CDR3 contains 15 residues. The germline CDR1 and CDR2 sequences are MNHEY and SVGAGI. J lost 5 bases, V lost 0 bases, and 3 bases had no gene match. The CDR3 bases are TGTGCCAGCAGTTACTCGGGACAGGGTGGAGATACGCAGTATTTT. Residues: CASSYSGQGGDTQYF.

This clonotype was observed a handful of times. At one end, the junction sequence differs from germline, possibly due to a read error. The chain uses TRBV6-6 and TRBJ2-7; D assignment may be TRBD1 or TRBD2 (5 bases each). Germline CDR1 and CDR2: MNHNY and SVGAGI (reference sequence). The CDR3 extends over 12 amino acids. This CDR3 reads CASRSASGQHYF. CDR3 sequence (DNA): TGTGCCAGCAGATCCGCTTCGGGGCAGCACTACTTC.

In this sample, this clonotype turned up many times. The V call is TRBV6-6, the J call TRBJ1-2, with TRBD1 matching 7 bases. Germline CDR1 is MNHNY and CDR2 is SVGAGI (reference sequence). After removal of 6 bases from V and 7 bases from J, the junction contained 8 bases not matched to a gene. The CDR3 consists of 13 residues. The chain's CDR3 is CASSNTGAGGYTF. In DNA, the CDR3 is TGTGCCAGCAGCAATACAGGGGCAGGTGGCTACACCTTC.

This clonotype was observed many times. The V gene is TRBV10-2, the J gene TRBJ2-3; the D gene is possibly TRBD2 (5 bases). V lost 2 bases, J lost 6 bases, and 15 bases lay in between. The CDR3 loop spans 15 amino acids. CDR1 and CDR2 from the germline V gene are WSHSY and SAAADI. The CDR3 DNA reads as TGCGCCAGCAGTGAGGGATTCGGGGTCAGCGATACGCAGTATTTT. Translation: CASSEGFGVSDTQYF.

This clonotype was counted only a few times. The V call is TRBV7-9, the J call TRBJ1-1; D not resolved. CDR3 length equals 18 residues. Germline CDR1 is SEHNR and CDR2 is FQNEAQ (reference sequence). V gave up 4 bases and J gave up 0 bases, with 21 bases separating them. The CDR3 bases are TGTGCCAGCAGCTATGGGCGGACCCCCGTAAAGATGAACACTGAAGCTTTCTTT. It specifies CASSYGRTPVKMNTEAFF.

This clonotype was counted ten times or more. The chain combines TRBV6-2 or TRBV6-3 with TRBJ1-1; D is perhaps TRBD1 (5 bases). CDR3 size: 15 residues. V lost 4 bases, J lost 4 bases, and 16 bases lay in between. Germline loops: CDR1 MNHEY, CDR2 SVGEGT. The CDR3 bases are TGTGCCAGCAGTTCCGCCTCAGGGAGGGTCACTGAAGCTTTCTTT. Translating gives CASSSASGRVTEAFF.

This chain links TRBV20-1 with TRBJ1-6; unclear D gene. Germline V CDR1 and CDR2: DFQATT, SNEGSKA (reference sequence). V gave up 0 bases and J gave up 6 bases, with 21 bases separating them. The CDR3 runs to 18 residues. CDR3 DNA sequence: TGCAGTGCTAGAGATTGGCAGGATGCGTTTAAAGTTAATTCACCCCTCCACTTT. Its protein is CSARDWQDAFKVNSPLHF.